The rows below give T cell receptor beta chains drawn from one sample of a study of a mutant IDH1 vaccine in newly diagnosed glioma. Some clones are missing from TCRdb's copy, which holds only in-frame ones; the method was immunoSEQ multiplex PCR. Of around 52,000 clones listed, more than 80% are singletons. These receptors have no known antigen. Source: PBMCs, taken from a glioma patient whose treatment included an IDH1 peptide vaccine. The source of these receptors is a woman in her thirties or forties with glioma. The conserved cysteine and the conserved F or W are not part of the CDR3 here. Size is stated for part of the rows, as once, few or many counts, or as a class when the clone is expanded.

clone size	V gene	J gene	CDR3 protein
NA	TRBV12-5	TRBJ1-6	ASGLDRQVLH
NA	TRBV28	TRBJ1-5	ASSLSQGGNQPQH
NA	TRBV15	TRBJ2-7	ATSSQGIAGVSYEQY
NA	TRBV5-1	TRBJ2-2	ASSLTNTGELF
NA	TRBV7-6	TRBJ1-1	ASSLAGQGANTEAF
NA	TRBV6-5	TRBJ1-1	ASSYSFLGGTEAF
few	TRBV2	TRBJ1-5	ASRQTGIFSNQPQH
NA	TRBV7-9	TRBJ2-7	ASSLTSAGAYEQY
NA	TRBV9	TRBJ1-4	ASFWDRANEKLF
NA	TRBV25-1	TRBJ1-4	ASIHSGGGEKLF
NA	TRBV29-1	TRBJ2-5	SVEPYQETQY
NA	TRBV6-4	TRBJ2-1	ASSDSARGGLDEQF
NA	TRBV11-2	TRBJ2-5	ASSPRQGIGETQY
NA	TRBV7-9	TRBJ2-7	ASSLPGAGLAGYEQY
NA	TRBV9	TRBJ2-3	ASSVDSGGPTDTQY
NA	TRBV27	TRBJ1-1	ASRVEGARTEAF
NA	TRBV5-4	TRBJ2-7	ASSLGQGPDEQY
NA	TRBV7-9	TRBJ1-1	ASSFADAEAF
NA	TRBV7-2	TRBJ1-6	ASSLAGFGSPLH
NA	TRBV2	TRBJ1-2	ASSTERVSGYT
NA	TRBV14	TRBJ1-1	ASSLRSLMNTEAF
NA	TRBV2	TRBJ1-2	ASRQGVAGMPRWGNYGYT
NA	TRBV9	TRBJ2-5	ASSVDSGPKETQY
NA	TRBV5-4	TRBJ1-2	ASSSRSEGFSYGYT
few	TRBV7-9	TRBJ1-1	ASSLGQYRGMGTEAF
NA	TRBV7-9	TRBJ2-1	ASSRGAGVDRSYNEQF
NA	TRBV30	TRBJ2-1	ARSKASSYNEQF
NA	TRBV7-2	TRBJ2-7	ASSLGGQGYEQY
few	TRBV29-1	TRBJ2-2	SVEGLATAGELF
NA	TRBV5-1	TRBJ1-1	ASSFNPGGTEAF
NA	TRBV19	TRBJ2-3	ASRGRGVTQY
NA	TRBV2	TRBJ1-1	ASSVLGGTEAF
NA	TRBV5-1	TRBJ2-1	ASSLSGGGVRGSYNEQF
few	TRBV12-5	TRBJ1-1	ASGTGWTTEAF
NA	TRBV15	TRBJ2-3	ATSRDLTPTQY
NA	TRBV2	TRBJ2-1	ASREQPTSSYNEQF
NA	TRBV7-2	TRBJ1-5	ASSRTSGSNQPQH
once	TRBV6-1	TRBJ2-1	ASSSRGAEQF
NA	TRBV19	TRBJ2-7	ASSPRWGGQSSYEQY
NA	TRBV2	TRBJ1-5	ASSEAPSPPQH
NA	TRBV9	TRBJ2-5	ASSHWGQVQETQY
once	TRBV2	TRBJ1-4	ASSEEVPGQGPNEKLF
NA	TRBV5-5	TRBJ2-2	ASSLDLTGINTGELF
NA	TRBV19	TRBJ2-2	ASSTAGGPVGELF
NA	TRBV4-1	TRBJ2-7	ASSLSGSTSYEQY
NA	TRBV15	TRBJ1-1	ATLRSEVTEAF
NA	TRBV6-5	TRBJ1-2	ASTLDFAYGYT
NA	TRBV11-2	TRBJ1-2	ASSLDPSQGVYYGYT
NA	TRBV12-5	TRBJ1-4	ASGGGLREKLF
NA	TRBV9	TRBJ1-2	ASSVGWSYT
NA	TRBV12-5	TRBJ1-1	ASGLKNTEAF
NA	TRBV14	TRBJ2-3	ASSQARRTDTQY
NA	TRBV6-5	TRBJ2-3	ASRERGASTDTQY
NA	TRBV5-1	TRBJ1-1	ASSLGTGMNTEAF
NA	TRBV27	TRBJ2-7	ASSLPGGEQC